This T cell receptor (beta chain) was observed in a study of T cell responses to AZD1222 COVID-19 vaccine. Trimming left V 11 bases short and J 3 bases short, with 16 bases between. The CDR3 runs to 13 residues. Germline values: CDR1 MNHEY, CDR2 SVGAGI. Assay: immunoSEQ multiplex PCR; the TCRdb copy retains only in-frame clones and omits some. The table records 200,000 or so clones, about 87% of them present only once. The V call is TRBV6-5, the J call TRBJ2-5, with D perhaps TRBD1 (7 bases). This receptor was taken from an adult in good health. Here the sequenced sample was peripheral blood, taken on day 0 of MenACWY control vaccination. The CDR3 spells CAARRDSKETQYF. Here the CDR3 DNA reads TGTGCCGCGCGGAGGGACAGCAAAGAGACCCAGTACTTC.